The 2 T cell receptor beta chains listed next were all sequenced from one sample in a study of a mutant IDH1 vaccine in newly diagnosed glioma. For these TCRs, the target antigens are not known. Clones were sequenced by immunoSEQ multiplex PCR, and TCRdb holds only the in-frame ones, with some missing. The repertoire has some 38,000 clones, 60% to 75% of them found once; the top ten carry about 8.9%. Time point defined: week 47, end of study. Vaccination comprised doses that each held 300 ug of mutant IDH1 20-mer peptide, plus topical imiquimod. Sequencing was performed on PBMCs, taken from a glioma patient whose treatment included an IDH1 peptide vaccine. The receptors derive from a man aged 35 to 55 with glioma.

J is TRBJ1-6 and V is TRBV30; D is undetermined. This CDR3 has 13 amino acids. Trimming left V 3 bases short and J 8 bases short, with 11 bases between. From germline, CDR1 is GTSNPN and CDR2 SVGIG (reference sequence). The DNA for the CDR3 is TGTGCCTGGAGGGATCCCGGATATTCACCCCTCCACTTT. This translates into CAWRDPGYSPLHF. The complete variable domain, with remaining parts taken from reference TRBV30 and TRBJ1-6, reads SQTIHQWPATLVQPVGSPLSLECTVEGTSNPNLYWYRQAAGRGLQLLFYSVGIGQISSEVPQNLSASRPQDRQFILSSKKLLLSDSGFYLCAWRDPGYSPLHFGNGTRLTVT.

This chain uses TRBV4-3 with TRBJ1-3; possibly TRBD1 for D (5 bases). This CDR3 contains 14 residues. CDR1 is LGHNA and CDR2 is YSLEER in the germline V gene. Trimming cost V 3 bases and J 4 bases, with 10 bases left between them. The CDR3 sequence is CASSQAGRGNTIYF. CDR3 nucleotides: TGCGCCAGCAGCCAGGCAGGGAGAGGAAACACCATATATTTT.